The source of this TCR beta chain is a study of T cells in Graves' hyperthyroidism and ophthalmopathy. Regarding the study as a whole: From stable hyperthyroidism, ophthalmopathy was separated by a 13 V-J model.

A word on this clonotype: What it recognizes is unknown.

The CDR3 sequence is 18 residues long. Trimming took 1 base from V and 2 from J, leaving 17 bases between them. Germline V lookup: CDR1 LGHNA, CDR2 YSLEER. Using RNA transcripts as the source, TCR beta CDR3 regions were amplified. Initially, a first-round RT-PCR of the TCR CDR3 employed the HTBI primer set. From the multiplex PCR reads, TCRdb called clonotypes with MiXCR, one entry per CDR3 protein. Of 190,000 or so distinct CDR3 sequences in the sample, around 20% were seen once. Graves' hyperthyroidism was deemed stable absent ophthalmopathy progression within 18 months. Around 10 ml fresh peripheral blood yielded the PBMCs.

Sequencing was performed on blood. This clonotype was obtained from a man aged 40-55 years with Graves' hyperthyroidism. The chain carries TRBV4-3 and TRBJ1-4; D is unclear. CDR3 bases: TGCGCCAGCAGCCAAGCACGCGCAGGTCGGACCACTAATGAAAAACTGTTTTTT. It specifies CASSQARAGRTTNEKLFF.